The 29 T cell receptor beta chains reported below all come from one sample, sequenced in a study of CD8+CD57+ T cells in acquired aplastic anemia. Genomic DNA provided the template from which TCR beta VDJ and CDR3 profiles were obtained. TCRdb redid the calling of the reads with MiXCR, one entry per CDR3 protein. The sample contains about 40,000 distinct CDR3 sequences, roughly 63% of which appear only once. Selection for sequencing was limited to patients who had shown CD8+CD57+ cell expansion by flow cytometry. Material: sorted CD4+, CD8+, or CD8+CD57+ T cells (not recorded which) from PBMCs. The receptors stem from a human donor with aplastic anemia.

The gene calls are TRBV29-1 and TRBJ2-7, with TRBD1 matching 9 bases. With V trimmed by 6 bases and J by 4 bases, 7 bases remained unmatched. The germline V gene encodes CDR1 SQVTM and CDR2 ANQGSEA. This CDR3 region has 13 residues. CDR3 DNA sequence: TGCAGCGTCGGAGACAGGGGGGTATACGAGCAGTACTTC. The encoded protein is CSVGDRGVYEQYF.

The V call is TRBV20-1, the J call TRBJ1-1, with unresolved D. The CDR3 extends over 12 amino acids. Looked up from germline, CDR1 is DFQATT and CDR2 is SNEGSKA (reference sequence). The V and J ends lost 6 bases and 2 bases respectively, with 10 bases between them. CDR3 sequence (DNA): TGCAGTGCCCCCGACGGAAACACTGAAGCTTTCTTT. It translates to CSAPDGNTEAFF.

This sequence joins TRBV2 and TRBJ2-1; D is uncertain. The CDR3 contains 14 residues. The V and J ends lost 4 bases and 7 bases respectively, with 14 bases between them. CDR1 and CDR2 (germline): SNHLY, FYNNEI. CDR3 DNA sequence: TGTGCCAGCAGTGTTTTGGCCCTTAGTAATGAGCAGTTCTTC. Protein sequence: CASSVLALSNEQFF.

This chain joins TRBV19 and TRBJ1-5, with unresolved D. Germline V CDR1 and CDR2: LNHDA, SQIVND (reference sequence). The CDR3 is made up of 16 amino acids. Trimming left V 5 bases short and J 7 bases short, with 21 bases between. CDR3: CASSPADIVSRQPQHF. The CDR3 DNA sequence: TGTGCCAGTAGTCCGGCTGACATTGTCTCACGGCAGCCCCAGCATTTT.

This chain uses TRBV20-1 with TRBJ2-5, with a tentative D call TRBD2 (5 bases). V lost 4 bases to trimming and J lost 5 bases, with 11 bases between them. Germline assignment: CDR1 DFQATT and CDR2 SNEGSKA (reference sequence). The CDR3 is 12 amino acids. The CDR3 reads CSAKVGDETQYF. In DNA form, the CDR3 reads TGCAGTGCTAAGGTCGGGGATGAGACCCAGTACTTC.

The rearrangement joins TRBV10-3 to TRBJ1-6; D is unresolved. Germline V gene data show CDR1 as ENHRY and CDR2 as SYGVKD. The CDR3 runs 11 residues. Trimming pared 8 bases from V and 7 bases from J, leaving 6 bases between. The CDR3 bases are TGTGCCATCCCTAGCAATTCACCCCTCCACTTT. Amino acids: CAIPSNSPLHF.

This clonotype turned up a few times. The J gene is TRBJ2-6, the V gene TRBV19, with no clear D. Trimming stripped 3 bases from V and 4 bases from J, with 10 bases between. This CDR3 region has 15 residues. CDR1 and CDR2 (germline): LNHDA, SQIVND (reference sequence). In DNA, the CDR3 is TGTGCCAGTAGTATTGAAGGGTACGGGGCCAACGTCCTGACTTTC. Its translation is CASSIEGYGANVLTF.

The table lists this clonotype with many counts. The chain couples TRBV20-1 to TRBJ2-1, with 9 positions matching TRBD2. The CDR3 sequence is 15 residues long. V shed 0 bases, J shed 6 bases, and the junction held 6 bases outside the gene matches. In germline, CDR1 is DFQATT, CDR2 SNEGSKA (reference sequence). The chain's CDR3 is CSARDEAGGFNEQFF. The DNA for the CDR3 is TGCAGTGCTAGAGATGAAGCGGGGGGATTCAATGAGCAGTTCTTC.

This clonotype showed up many times. J is TRBJ1-5 and V is TRBV19; weak D call: TRBD1 (5 bases). The CDR3 length is 19 residues. Trimming cost V 3 bases and J 4 bases, with 25 bases left between them. Germline CDR1 reads LNHDA; CDR2 reads SQIVND (reference sequence). The CDR3 nucleotides read TGTGCCAGTAGTATTCGGGGGTTACAGGTTGGGTCCCGAAATCAGCCCCAGCATTTT. Its protein is CASSIRGLQVGSRNQPQHF.

This clonotype was seen a handful of times. The chain carries TRBV27 and TRBJ2-5; D perhaps matches TRBD1 (6 bases). Trimming stripped 0 bases from V and 5 bases from J, with 13 bases between. This CDR3 has 15 residues. CDR1 and CDR2 (germline): MNHEY, SMNVEV (reference sequence). The CDR3 region is CASSLSTGGFETQYF. In nucleotides, the CDR3 is TGTGCCAGCAGTTTATCGACTGGGGGCTTCGAGACCCAGTACTTC.

The chain is built from TRBV15 and TRBJ2-7, with D possibly TRBD1 on 5 matching bases. V was trimmed by 1 base and J by 2 bases, leaving 9 bases between them. Germline V CDR1 and CDR2: LNHNV, YYDKDF (reference sequence). This CDR3 contains 14 residues. The CDR3 DNA is TGTGCCACCAGCAGAGGCGACAGTACCTACGAGCAGTACTTC. As protein: CATSRGDSTYEQYF.

This clonotype was seen repeatedly, ten times or more. The chain joins TRBV9 to TRBJ1-1, with D possibly TRBD1 on 5 matching bases. The V gene lost 7 bases and the J gene lost 11 bases, with 15 bases spanning the gap. The V gene's germline CDR1 is SGDLS and CDR2 YYNGEE. This CDR3 is built from 11 residues. Written as DNA, the CDR3 is TGTGCCAGCGCCGGGGGGACGGAGGCTTTCTTT. Its protein is CASAGGTEAFF.

This clonotype came up many times. The V gene is TRBV4-1, the J gene TRBJ2-5; D unresolved. The CDR3 length is 11 residues. Germline V gives CDR1 MGHRA, CDR2 YSYEKL. V shed 7 bases and J shed 7 bases, with 10 bases lying between them. The CDR3 nucleotides read TGCGCCAGCACCTCTTTCCTGACCCAGTACTTC. This encodes CASTSFLTQYF.

This chain links TRBV2 with TRBJ2-5; 10 bases are shared with TRBD2. With V trimmed by 6 bases and J by 5 bases, 9 bases remained unmatched. CDR3 length: 15 amino acids. Germline V gives CDR1 SNHLY, CDR2 FYNNEI. In nucleotides, the CDR3 is TGTGCCAGCAGATCAGCGGGGGGGGGCACGGAGACCCAGTACTTC. Translation gives CASRSAGGGTETQYF.

This chain links TRBV4-3 with TRBJ1-6, with a weak D call TRBD1 (6 bases). This CDR3 has 17 amino acids. Trimming took 0 bases from V and 8 from J, leaving 17 bases between them. From germline, CDR1 is LGHNA and CDR2 YSLEER. The CDR3 bases are TGCGCCAGCAGCCAAGATCACGGCAGGGGTTTGGATTCACCCCTCCACTTT. It is translated as CASSQDHGRGLDSPLHF.

The chain links TRBV2 to TRBJ1-5; 12 bases align to TRBD1. The V gene's germline CDR1 is SNHLY and CDR2 FYNNEI. With V trimmed by 11 bases and J by 5 bases, 13 bases remained unmatched. This CDR3 comprises 16 residues. The CDR3 bases are TGTGCCGCCTCCAACCCGGGACAGGGGGCATATCAGCCCCAGCATTTT. Encoded protein: CAASNPGQGAYQPQHF.

This chain uses TRBV20-1 with TRBJ2-5; D uncertain. The ends were cut back, 1 base at V and 2 bases at J, with 2 bases in the middle. CDR3 length: 11 amino acids. Germline V lookup: CDR1 DFQATT, CDR2 SNEGSKA (reference sequence). DNA of the CDR3: TGCAGTGCTAGAGGGCAAGAGACCCAGTACTTC. Its protein product is CSARGQETQYF.

V and J are TRBV19 and TRBJ1-3, with TRBD1 matching over 7 bases. The V segment lost 8 bases and the J segment 3 bases; nucleotides outside the gene matches: 7. CDR1 is LNHDA, CDR2 SQIVND, per germline (reference sequence). There are 14 residues in the CDR3. As DNA, the CDR3 is TGTGCCAGTTGCAGGGGGGAAGGTGGAAACACCATATATTTT. Residues: CASCRGEGGNTIYF.

About this clonotype itself: Sequence at one end of the junction differs from germline and may be a read error. The chain recombines TRBV15 with TRBJ1-4; D might be TRBD1 (5 bases). The CDR3 runs to 15 residues. CDR1 LNHNV and CDR2 YYDKDF come from the germline V gene (reference sequence). In DNA, the CDR3 is TGTACCACCAGCAGAGAGGGGCAGAAAAATGGGAAACTGTTTTTT. Amino acids: CTTSREGQKNGKLFF.

The chain recombines TRBV9 with TRBJ2-5; 8 bases match TRBD1. This CDR3 region has 13 residues. The J segment lost 5 bases and the V segment lost 4 bases, leaving 4 bases of the junction unmatched. Germline V gene sequence: CDR1 SGDLS, CDR2 YYNGEE. The chain's CDR3 is CASSPGQVETQYF. In DNA form, the CDR3 reads TGTGCCAGCAGCCCGGGACAGGTGGAGACCCAGTACTTC.

This chain links TRBV15 with TRBJ2-5, with TRBD2 as a possible D gene (6 bases). Germline loops: CDR1 LNHNV, CDR2 YYDKDF (reference sequence). Trimming cost V 3 bases and J 3 bases, with 14 bases left between them. The CDR3 runs to 15 residues. This chain's CDR3 is CATSSPAGPEETQYF. The CDR3 DNA reads TGTGCCACCAGCAGCCCCGCGGGGCCTGAAGAGACCCAGTACTTC.

About this clonotype: The junction departs from the called germline gene at one end, perhaps through a read error. The J gene is TRBJ2-7, the V gene TRBV19, with TRBD2 as a possible D gene (5 bases). Germline assignment: CDR1 LNHDA and CDR2 SQIVND (reference sequence). The CDR3 runs to 15 residues. CDR3 sequence: CAGSIGVGRAYEQYF. The CDR3 DNA reads TGTGCCGGTAGTATAGGTGTGGGGAGAGCCTACGAGCAGTACTTC.

The chain combines TRBV29-1 with TRBJ1-2; D gene unclear. Trimming left V 5 bases short and J 8 bases short, with 12 bases between. From germline, CDR1 is SQVTM and CDR2 ANQGSEA. The CDR3 consists of 11 residues. The CDR3 region is CSVPTGGGYTF. DNA for the CDR3: TGCAGCGTTCCGACCGGCGGCGGCTACACCTTC.

For the CDR3, the DNA is TGTGCCAGCAGTTACCCCGATCTCGACGACGCTTCCTACGAGCAGTACTTC. Protein: CASSYPDLDDASYEQYF. The chain carries TRBV6-2 or TRBV6-3 and TRBJ2-7; D gene ambiguous. This CDR3 comprises 17 residues. Germline values: CDR1 MNHEY, CDR2 SVGEGT. V was cut by 2 bases and J by 1 base, with 18 bases left in between.

This clonotype was observed many times. The chain joins TRBV10-2 to TRBJ1-5; 8 bases are shared with TRBD1. Germline V gene lookup returns CDR1 WSHSY and CDR2 SAAADI. Losses at the gene ends were 6 bases for V and 2 bases for J; bases not matched to a gene: 6. The CDR3 covers 15 residues. CDR3 sequence: CASRPDRGGNQPQHF. The CDR3, as DNA: TGCGCCAGCAGACCCGACAGGGGAGGCAATCAGCCCCAGCATTTT.

This clonotype was picked up many times. The genes are TRBV5-1 and TRBJ1-1; D unclear. Germline CDR1 is SGHRS and CDR2 is YFSETQ. The CDR3 loop spans 15 amino acids. Trimming cost V 0 bases and J 3 bases, with 12 bases left between them. In DNA, the CDR3 is TGCGCCAGCAGCTTGGCGGCCGGGGAGTACACTGAAGCTTTCTTT. Translated, it gives CASSLAAGEYTEAFF.

The chain links TRBV15 to TRBJ2-5; no clear D gene. V was trimmed by 1 base and J by 1 base, leaving 4 bases between them. CDR1 is LNHNV and CDR2 is YYDKDF in the germline V gene (reference sequence). This CDR3 contains 13 residues. In nucleotides, the CDR3 is TGTGCCACCAGCAGAGCCCTCCAAGAGACCCAGTACTTC. The encoded protein is CATSRALQETQYF.

V and J are TRBV24-1 and TRBJ2-3; a weak D match, TRBD2 (5 bases). The CDR3 extends over 14 amino acids. The germline V gene encodes CDR1 KGHDR and CDR2 SFDVKD. Trimming stripped 7 bases from V and 0 bases from J, with 10 bases between. The CDR3 DNA sequence: TGTGCCACCAGCGAAAGGACTAGCACAGATACGCAGTATTTT. Translated, it gives CATSERTSTDTQYF.

The rearrangement links TRBV2 to TRBJ1-1; tentatively, D is TRBD1 (6 bases). This CDR3 is built from 13 residues. V lost 6 bases, J lost 3 bases, and 11 bases lay in between. Germline V gene sequence: CDR1 SNHLY, CDR2 FYNNEI. CDR3 amino acids: CASRLGQYTEAFF. In DNA form, the CDR3 reads TGTGCCAGCAGATTGGGACAATACACTGAAGCTTTCTTT.